This TCR beta chain is from a study of spatial heterogeneity in lung cancer. About the study: Beta-chain sequences consistently outnumbered alpha-chain sequences in detection. Study outcomes and limitations: Counts for ubiquitous and regional expanded TCRs went along with ubiquitous and regional nonsynonymous mutations, respectively. In tumors, expanded intratumoral alpha and beta TCR counts tracked mutation counts.

TCRdb re-analysed the 5' RACE reads in MiXCR, keeping a single row per CDR3 protein. The sample holds about 9,400 distinct CDR3 sequences, 5.5% to 7% seen once. Germline-derived CDR1 and CDR2 are MDHEN and SYDVKM. The V gene end was trimmed by 6 bases and the J gene end by 9 bases; junction bases not matched to a gene: 8. This CDR3 spans 13 amino acids. This clonotype is judged medium-sized (0.01 to 0.1%). The target antigen is unknown. This beta chain is a stray read from a library made for alpha chains; its abundance is not meaningful. The sample's time point: sample taken at primary tumor resection. Whole RNA, isolated from tumor, nontumor lung or frozen PBMC, was sequenced without prior sorting.

This receptor was obtained from a male donor with early-stage non-small cell lung cancer. V usage is TRBV28 and J usage is TRBJ2-5, with 9 bases matching TRBD2. This specimen consisted of lung tumor tissue, obtained at surgery. The CDR3 coding sequence is TGTGCCAGCAGGCTAGCGGGAACGTCGGCCCAGTACTTC. Translation gives CASRLAGTSAQYF.